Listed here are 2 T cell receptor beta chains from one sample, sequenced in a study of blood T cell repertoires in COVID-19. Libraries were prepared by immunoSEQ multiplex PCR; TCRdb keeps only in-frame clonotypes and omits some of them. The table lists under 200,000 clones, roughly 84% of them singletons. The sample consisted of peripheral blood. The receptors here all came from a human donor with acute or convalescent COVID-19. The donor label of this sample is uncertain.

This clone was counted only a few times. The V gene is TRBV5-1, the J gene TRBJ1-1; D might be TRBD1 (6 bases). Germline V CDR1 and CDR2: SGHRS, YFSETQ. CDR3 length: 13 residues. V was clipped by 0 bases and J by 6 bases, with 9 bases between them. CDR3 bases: TGCGCCAGCAGCTTGGTACAGGGTTCTGAAGCTTTCTTT. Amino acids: CASSLVQGSEAFF.

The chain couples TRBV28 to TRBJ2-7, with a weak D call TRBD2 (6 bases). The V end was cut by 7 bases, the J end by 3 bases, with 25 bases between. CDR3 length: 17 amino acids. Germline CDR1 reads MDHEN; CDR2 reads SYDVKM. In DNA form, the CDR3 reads TGTGCCAGCAAACGGGGACTTGCGGTTCCGAGCCTCTACGAGCAGTACTTC. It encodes CASKRGLAVPSLYEQYF.